These 5 T cell receptor beta chains share one sample of origin, sequenced in a study of control samples from healthy donors and cancer patients. TCRdb's table, derived via immunoSEQ multiplex PCR, lists solely in-frame clones and lacks some. The data show approximately 40,000 clones, roughly nine tenths seen once. Sequenced: blood. Receptors were obtained from a woman in her fifties or sixties in good health.

The J gene is TRBJ2-1, the V gene TRBV15, with D perhaps being TRBD1 or TRBD2 (6 bases each). Germline V CDR1 and CDR2: LNHNV, YYDKDF (reference sequence). V was trimmed by 2 bases and J by 3 bases, leaving 23 bases between them. The CDR3 is made up of 19 amino acids. This CDR3 reads CATSRNPFRWGARYNEQFF. DNA for the CDR3: TGTGCCACCAGCAGAAATCCATTCAGATGGGGGGCTCGCTACAATGAGCAGTTCTTC.

This sequence joins TRBV5-1 and TRBJ2-3, with TRBD2 as a possible D gene (6 bases). V lost 4 bases, J lost 6 bases, and 24 bases lay in between. CDR3 size: 17 residues. The V gene's germline CDR1 is SGHRS and CDR2 YFSETQ. In DNA, the CDR3 is TGCGCCAGCAGCGGAACGAGCGGGCGGGCTAGGGACGATACGCAGTATTTT. Protein sequence: CASSGTSGRARDDTQYF.

V and J are TRBV9 and TRBJ1-3, with D unresolved. Per the germline V gene, CDR1 is SGDLS and CDR2 is YYNGEE. CDR3 length equals 15 residues. The germline V and J ends were trimmed by 2 bases and 0 bases, with 9 bases remaining between them. CDR3 coding DNA: TGTGCCAGCAGCGTTTACGCTATCTCTGGAAACACCATATATTTT. Translation: CASSVYAISGNTIYF.

The chain uses TRBV2 and TRBJ1-1, with a weak D call TRBD1 (5 bases). Trimming stripped 8 bases from V and 6 bases from J, with 16 bases between. CDR3 length equals 13 residues. Germline-derived CDR1 and CDR2 are SNHLY and FYNNEI. The CDR3 is CASQPDSRAEAFF. The DNA of the CDR3 is TGTGCCAGCCAACCCGACAGCCGGGCTGAAGCTTTCTTT.

This clone was counted a single time. This chain connects TRBV6-2 or TRBV6-3 to TRBJ1-1; D is undetermined. V dropped 6 bases and J dropped 2 bases, with 19 bases sitting between them. The CDR3 spans 16 residues. The germline V gene encodes CDR1 MNHEY and CDR2 SVGEGT. CDR3 nucleotides: TGTGCCAGCAGCCGTCCTGGGGAGCACCTTAACACTGAAGCTTTCTTT. This sequence encodes CASSRPGEHLNTEAFF.